A selection of T cell receptor beta chains follows, all from one sample in a study of cytomegalovirus exposure and HLA in healthy donors. Assay used: immunoSEQ multiplex PCR; TCRdb lists only in-frame clones, some missing. The data show over 75,000 clones, around 82% seen once. The material sequenced was PBMCs. Source of these receptors: a woman aged 60-70 years in good health and CMV-seronegative. Both conserved end residues are trimmed from each CDR3. Each record gives: V gene, J gene, D gene, CDR3 protein. The D gene is left open where the match is weak.

V: TRBV19
J: TRBJ1-4
D: NA
CDR3: ASGGEGNEKLF

V: TRBV7-2
J: TRBJ2-5
D: TRBD2
CDR3: ASSLAGVVETQY

V: TRBV25-1
J: TRBJ2-5
D: NA
CDR3: ASGTVTAYQETQY

V: TRBV5-1
J: TRBJ2-1
D: NA
CDR3: ASSFSYEQF

V: TRBV28
J: TRBJ1-1
D: NA
CDR3: ASTINTNTEAF

V: TRBV5-6
J: TRBJ1-2
D: NA
CDR3: ASSLQENYGYT

V: TRBV4-3
J: TRBJ2-7
D: TRBD1
CDR3: ASSQLPGQGVHEQY

V: TRBV7-6
J: TRBJ2-3
D: TRBD2
CDR3: ASSLGQAGAGTDTQY

V: TRBV30
J: TRBJ2-7
D: NA
CDR3: AWSPFTGEQY

V: TRBV7-2
J: TRBJ1-2
D: TRBD1
CDR3: ASSPGTDYGYT

V: TRBV28
J: TRBJ2-1
D: NA
CDR3: ASTLGVALDNEQF

V: TRBV27
J: TRBJ2-3
D: TRBD1
CDR3: ASRGWTGFKDTQY

V: TRBV5-4
J: TRBJ2-2
D: TRBD2
CDR3: ASSLFSGGAGELF

V: TRBV4-1
J: TRBJ2-7
D: TRBD1
CDR3: ASSIGTAISYEQY

V: TRBV30
J: TRBJ2-3
D: NA
CDR3: AWTPLASGDTQY

V: TRBV7-9
J: TRBJ1-4
D: NA
CDR3: ASSAEGRHEKLF

V: TRBV6-5
J: TRBJ1-1
D: NA
CDR3: ASSYRTLNTEAF

V: TRBV19
J: TRBJ2-2
D: NA
CDR3: ASSSPGASGELF

V: TRBV7-8
J: TRBJ2-2
D: TRBD2
CDR3: ASSPSGAANTGELF

V: TRBV7-2
J: TRBJ1-4
D: NA
CDR3: ASSYRNGGNNEKLF

V: TRBV7-2
J: TRBJ1-5
D: NA
CDR3: ASSFLASGNQPQH

V: TRBV19
J: TRBJ1-2
D: NA
CDR3: ASSAGVNYGYT

V: TRBV27
J: TRBJ2-2
D: TRBD2
CDR3: ASSWSGLAVTGELF

V: TRBV4-3
J: TRBJ1-2
D: TRBD1
CDR3: ASSQYGTANYGYT